The rows below give T cell receptor beta chains drawn from one sample of a study of blood T cell repertoires in COVID-19. The protocol was immunoSEQ multiplex PCR, while the TCRdb copy is restricted to in-frame clones and leaves out a portion. The sample has roughly 76,000 clones, more than 75% seen once. The sequenced material came from peripheral blood. The receptors stem from a middle-aged man with acute or convalescent COVID-19. Both conserved end residues are part of each CDR3. The order of the fields is V gene, clone size, J gene, D gene, CDR3 protein, CDR3 DNA. The D gene is left open where the match is weak. Where a row states a size, it is once, few, many or the class of an expanded clone; other rows omit it.

V gene: TRBV7-9; clone size: NA; J gene: TRBJ2-7; D gene: TRBD2; CDR3 protein: CASSLVETSVYEQYF; CDR3 DNA: TGTGCCAGCAGCTTAGTGGAAACTAGCGTCTACGAGCAGTACTTC
V gene: TRBV7-2; clone size: NA; J gene: TRBJ2-6; D gene: TRBD2; CDR3 protein: CASSPGGTGANVLTF; CDR3 DNA: TGTGCCAGCAGCCCGGGGGGGACTGGGGCCAACGTCCTGACTTTC
V gene: TRBV4-2; clone size: NA; J gene: TRBJ1-1; D gene: NA; CDR3 protein: CASSQATTTDTEAFF; CDR3 DNA: TGTGCCAGCAGCCAAGCTACTACGACAGACACTGAAGCTTTCTTT
V gene: TRBV27; clone size: NA; J gene: TRBJ2-3; D gene: TRBD2; CDR3 protein: CASSLSTLAGRDTQYF; CDR3 DNA: TGTGCCAGCAGTTTATCTACCCTAGCGGGAAGAGATACGCAGTATTTT
V gene: TRBV7-2; clone size: once; J gene: TRBJ2-1; D gene: TRBD2; CDR3 protein: CASSLLAGLDEQFF; CDR3 DNA: TGTGCCAGCAGCTTACTAGCGGGGCTAGATGAGCAGTTCTTC
V gene: TRBV28; clone size: NA; J gene: TRBJ1-5; D gene: TRBD1; CDR3 protein: CASSSGTGVYQPQHF; CDR3 DNA: TGTGCCAGCAGTTCCGGGACAGGTGTTTATCAGCCCCAGCATTTT
V gene: TRBV2; clone size: NA; J gene: TRBJ1-5; D gene: NA; CDR3 protein: CASSGGRGAGQPQHF; CDR3 DNA: TGTGCCAGCAGTGGCGGACGGGGAGCAGGTCAGCCCCAGCATTTT
V gene: TRBV7-6; clone size: NA; J gene: TRBJ2-2; D gene: TRBD2; CDR3 protein: CASSLSGRGLAGRDTGELFF; CDR3 DNA: TGTGCCAGCAGCTTATCAGGAAGGGGACTAGCGGGACGGGACACCGGGGAGCTGTTTTTT
V gene: TRBV7-8; clone size: NA; J gene: TRBJ1-5; D gene: NA; CDR3 protein: CASSLAGGDQPQHF; CDR3 DNA: TGTGCCAGCAGCTTGGCGGGGGGGGATCAGCCCCAGCATTTT
V gene: TRBV5-8; clone size: NA; J gene: TRBJ1-1; D gene: NA; CDR3 protein: CASSLGTAATEAFF; CDR3 DNA: TGTGCCAGCAGCTTGGGGACAGCGGCGACTGAAGCTTTCTTT
V gene: TRBV28; clone size: once; J gene: TRBJ1-5; D gene: TRBD1; CDR3 protein: CASSLSRGTGGALQHF; CDR3 DNA: TGTGCCAGCAGTTTAAGTAGAGGGACAGGGGGAGCCTTACAGCATTTT
V gene: TRBV6-6; clone size: once; J gene: TRBJ2-2; D gene: NA; CDR3 protein: CASSQQTANTGELFF; CDR3 DNA: TGTGCCAGCAGTCAACAGACAGCGAACACCGGGGAGCTGTTTTTT
V gene: TRBV18; clone size: NA; J gene: TRBJ2-5; D gene: NA; CDR3 protein: CASSPVQSQETQYF; CDR3 DNA: TGTGCCAGCTCACCAGTACAGAGCCAAGAGACCCAGTACTTC
V gene: TRBV7-2; clone size: NA; J gene: TRBJ2-5; D gene: NA; CDR3 protein: CASSLERNQETQYF; CDR3 DNA: TGTGCCAGCAGCTTAGAGCGGAACCAAGAGACCCAGTACTTC
V gene: TRBV12-3/TRBV12-4; clone size: NA; J gene: TRBJ2-3; D gene: NA; CDR3 protein: CASSFSLHTQYF; CDR3 DNA: TGTGCCAGCAGTTTCAGTCTGCATACGCAGTATTTT
V gene: TRBV5-1; clone size: once; J gene: TRBJ2-7; D gene: TRBD1; CDR3 protein: CASSLTGGYEQYF; CDR3 DNA: TGCGCCAGCAGCTTGACAGGGGGCTACGAGCAGTACTTC
V gene: TRBV19; clone size: NA; J gene: TRBJ1-5; D gene: NA; CDR3 protein: CASSIRGSSNQPQHF; CDR3 DNA: TGTGCCAGTAGTATTCGAGGGAGTAGCAATCAGCCCCAGCATTTT
V gene: TRBV4-1; clone size: NA; J gene: TRBJ2-3; D gene: TRBD2; CDR3 protein: CASSQLAGPTDTQYF; CDR3 DNA: TGCGCCAGCAGCCAACTAGCGGGCCCCACAGATACGCAGTATTTT
V gene: TRBV7-3; clone size: NA; J gene: TRBJ2-1; D gene: NA; CDR3 protein: CASSLDRKAEQFF; CDR3 DNA: TGTGCCAGCAGCCTCGACAGAAAGGCTGAGCAGTTCTTC
V gene: TRBV28; clone size: once; J gene: TRBJ2-1; D gene: NA; CDR3 protein: CASNKGVVNEQFF; CDR3 DNA: TGTGCCAGCAATAAAGGGGTCGTCAATGAGCAGTTCTTC
V gene: TRBV7-9; clone size: NA; J gene: TRBJ2-3; D gene: NA; CDR3 protein: CASSPDTDTQYF; CDR3 DNA: TGTGCCAGCAGCCCAGACACAGATACGCAGTATTTT
V gene: TRBV7-8; clone size: NA; J gene: TRBJ2-7; D gene: NA; CDR3 protein: CASSSGRGYEQYF; CDR3 DNA: TGTGCCAGCAGCTCTGGACGGGGCTACGAGCAGTACTTC
V gene: TRBV5-5; clone size: NA; J gene: TRBJ1-5; D gene: NA; CDR3 protein: CASSLQSNQPQHF; CDR3 DNA: TGTGCCAGCAGCTTGCAGAGCAATCAGCCCCAGCATTTT
V gene: TRBV18; clone size: NA; J gene: TRBJ2-3; D gene: TRBD2; CDR3 protein: CASSSTSGSTDTQYF; CDR3 DNA: TGTGCCAGCTCATCGACTAGCGGGAGCACAGATACGCAGTATTTT
V gene: TRBV9; clone size: NA; J gene: TRBJ2-2; D gene: TRBD1; CDR3 protein: CASSVLDRAVTGELFF; CDR3 DNA: TGTGCCAGCAGCGTTCTGGACAGGGCGGTCACCGGGGAGCTGTTTTTT
V gene: TRBV27; clone size: once; J gene: TRBJ1-1; D gene: TRBD1; CDR3 protein: CASSTRGQNTEAFF; CDR3 DNA: TGTGCCAGCAGTACGAGGGGGCAGAACACTGAAGCTTTCTTT
V gene: TRBV24-1; clone size: NA; J gene: TRBJ1-3; D gene: TRBD1; CDR3 protein: CATSLQGENTIYF; CDR3 DNA: TGTGCCACCAGTCTCCAGGGGGAAAACACCATATATTTT